The sample holds many counts of the clone carrying this T cell receptor (beta chain). The antigen is undetermined. The data derive from a study of CD8 T cells in ankylosing spondylitis. Study outcomes and limitations: The study identified a TCR beta motif of roughly eight highly homologous variants that appeared characteristic of ankylosing spondylitis blood. Reportedly, matched ankylosing spondylitis synovial fluid was significantly enriched for disease-linked clones. Prior literature has documented some motif variants in synovial fluid and blood from reactive arthritis.

For TCR beta, libraries came from quantitative 5'-RACE with molecular barcodes. TCRdb used MiXCR to reprocess the 5' RACE reads, holding one entry per CDR3 protein. The table lists around 180,000 distinct CDR3 sequences, 15% to 20% of them singletons. The CDR3 length is 15 residues. V gave up 0 bases and J gave up 4 bases, with 12 bases separating them. Germline V gene lookup returns CDR1 ENHRY and CDR2 SYGVKD. The specimen was blood, either unsorted or a sorted T cell fraction (not recorded which). The chain recombines TRBV10-3 with TRBJ1-2; the D gene is possibly TRBD1 (5 bases). The receptor was derived from a male donor aged 5-30 years with ankylosing spondylitis or in good health (not recorded which). The CDR3 is CAISESQGPGYGYTF. CDR3 bases: TGTGCCATCAGTGAGTCTCAGGGACCGGGCTATGGCTACACCTTC.